This TCR beta chain came from a study of molecular identifiers for immune sequencing clone quantification. Background on the study: In replicates, RNA from about 20,000 or 100,000 naive CD8 cells was split five ways, four sequenced. General study results and limits: In naive cells, under 1% of molecules belonged to clones above 20 RNA copies, against over 97% in effector cells.

For bulk TCR libraries, previously described methods and listed TCR primers were used. TCRdb processed the PCR reads anew with MiXCR; each CDR3 protein has one entry. The table lists more than 300,000 distinct CDR3 sequences, over 20% of them singletons. Of note for this clonotype: As yet, its antigen is unknown. Since a much larger clone is just one base distant, this may be a read error.

Between the trimmed V and J ends, which lost 4 bases and 0 bases, there was a span of 10 bases. The CDR3 sequence is 16 residues long. Germline V CDR1 and CDR2: SNHLY, FYNNEI. Sequenced sample: naive CD8+ T cells from blood, with Jurkat cell RNA spiked in. Subset reported: FACS-sorted CD8+CD4-CCR7+CD45RA+ naive T cells. This receptor was taken from a human donor in good health. Some libraries in this study had Jurkat cell RNA spiked in. The chain uses TRBV2 and TRBJ2-6, with D unclear. As DNA, the CDR3 is TGTGCCAGCAGTGGCCCAGGAGACTCTGGGGCCAACGTCCTGACTTTC. This codes for CASSGPGDSGANVLTF.